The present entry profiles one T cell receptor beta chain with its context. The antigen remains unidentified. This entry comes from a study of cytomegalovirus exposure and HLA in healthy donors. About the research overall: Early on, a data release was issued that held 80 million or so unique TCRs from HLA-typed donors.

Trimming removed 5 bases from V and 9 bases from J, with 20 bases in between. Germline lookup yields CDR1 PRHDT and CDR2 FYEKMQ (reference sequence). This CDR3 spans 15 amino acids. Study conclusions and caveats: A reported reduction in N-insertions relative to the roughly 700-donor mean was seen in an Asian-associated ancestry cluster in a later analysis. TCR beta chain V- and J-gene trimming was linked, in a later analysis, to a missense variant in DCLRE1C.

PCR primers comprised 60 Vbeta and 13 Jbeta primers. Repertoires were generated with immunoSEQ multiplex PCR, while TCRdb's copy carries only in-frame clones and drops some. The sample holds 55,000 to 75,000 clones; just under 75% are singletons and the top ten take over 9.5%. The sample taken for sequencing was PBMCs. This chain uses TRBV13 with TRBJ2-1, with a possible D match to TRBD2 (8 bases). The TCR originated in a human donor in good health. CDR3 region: CASSQGGGRLREQFF. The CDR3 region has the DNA TGTGCCAGCAGCCAAGGGGGCGGGAGGTTGCGTGAGCAGTTCTTC.